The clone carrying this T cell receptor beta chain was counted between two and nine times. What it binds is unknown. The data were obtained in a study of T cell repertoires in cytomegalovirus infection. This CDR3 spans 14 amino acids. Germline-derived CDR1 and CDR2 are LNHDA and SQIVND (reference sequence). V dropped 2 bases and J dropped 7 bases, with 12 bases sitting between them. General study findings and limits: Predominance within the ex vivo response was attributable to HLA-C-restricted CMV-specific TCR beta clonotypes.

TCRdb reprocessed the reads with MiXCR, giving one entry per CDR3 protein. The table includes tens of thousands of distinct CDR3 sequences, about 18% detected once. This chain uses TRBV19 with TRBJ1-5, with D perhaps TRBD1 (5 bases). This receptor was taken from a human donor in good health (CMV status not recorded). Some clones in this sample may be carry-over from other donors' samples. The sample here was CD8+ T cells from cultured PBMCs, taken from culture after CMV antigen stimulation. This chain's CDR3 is CASSIPGDFQPQHF. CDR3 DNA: TGTGCCAGTAGTATACCCGGGGACTTCCAGCCCCAGCATTTT. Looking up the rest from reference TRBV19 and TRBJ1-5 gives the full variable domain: DGGITQSPKYLFRKEGQNVTLSCEQNLNHDAMYWYRQDPGQGLRLIYYSQIVNDFQKGDIAEGYSVSREKKESFPLTVTSAQKNPTAFYLCASSIPGDFQPQHFGDGTRLSIL.